This note documents a single TCR beta chain sequence. Its antigen is not known. Germline V gene sequence: CDR1 MNHEY, CDR2 SVGAGI. This CDR3 is built from 14 residues. Deletions cut 7 bases from V and 9 bases from J, with 19 bases between. The source of the sample is a study of T cell responses to AZD1222 COVID-19 vaccine. Overall study findings and caveats: The span of vaccine-associated CD4 TCRs extended across spike, with dominance at 160-218 and 743-854. Increased Spike-specific TCR breadth and depth were observed after two AZD1222 doses. Females made up more of the donors, who were largely white British, and clonal diversity may have come out too low.

Sequenced by immunoSEQ multiplex PCR; TCRdb stores in-frame clones only, minus some. The table has about 110,000 clones, around 93% seen once; the top ten hold about 3.1%. The chain is built from TRBV6-5 and TRBJ2-1; maybe TRBD1 (5 bases). The sample was peripheral blood, taken 28 days after the second AZD1222 dose. This TCR came from an adult who received the AZD1222 COVID-19 vaccine. DNA of the CDR3: TGTGCCAGCACCCAGGGTTCCCCACTGGGTGAGCAGTTCTTC. Translating it yields CASTQGSPLGEQFF.